Sequencing of this TCR beta chain was carried out in a study of blood T cell repertoires in COVID-19. At the level of the study: COVID-19 samples from acute and convalescent phases originated in the United States, Italy and Spain.

In the authors' workflow: Quantification of nucleated cells was approximated via reference gene primer amplification. Sequencing used immunoSEQ multiplex PCR; TCRdb keeps in-frame clones, though not all of them. That table furnishes V, J and clone size, whereas the DNA furnished D and trimming. There are tens of thousands of clones in the sample; 70% to 90% occur only once, and approximately 28% lies in the top ten. The CDR3 is 15 residues long. CDR1 and CDR2 from the germline V gene are SGDLS and YYNGEE. J lost 7 bases, V lost 0 bases, and 6 bases had no gene match. Sequenced material: peripheral blood. The clonotype was recovered from a man aged 45-60 years with acute or convalescent COVID-19. The chain employs TRBV9 and TRBJ2-1, with 8 bases fitting TRBD1. DNA of the CDR3: TGTGCCAGCAGCGTAGGGACAGGGCTTGTAAATGAGCAGTTCTTC. It yields the protein CASSVGTGLVNEQFF. The whole variable domain, remainder taken from reference TRBV9 and TRBJ2-1, is DSGVTQTPKHLITATGQRVTLRCSPRSGDLSVYWYQQSLDQGLQFLIQYYNGEERAKGNILERFSAQQFPDLHSELNLSSLELGDSALYFCASSVGTGLVNEQFFGPGTRLTVL.